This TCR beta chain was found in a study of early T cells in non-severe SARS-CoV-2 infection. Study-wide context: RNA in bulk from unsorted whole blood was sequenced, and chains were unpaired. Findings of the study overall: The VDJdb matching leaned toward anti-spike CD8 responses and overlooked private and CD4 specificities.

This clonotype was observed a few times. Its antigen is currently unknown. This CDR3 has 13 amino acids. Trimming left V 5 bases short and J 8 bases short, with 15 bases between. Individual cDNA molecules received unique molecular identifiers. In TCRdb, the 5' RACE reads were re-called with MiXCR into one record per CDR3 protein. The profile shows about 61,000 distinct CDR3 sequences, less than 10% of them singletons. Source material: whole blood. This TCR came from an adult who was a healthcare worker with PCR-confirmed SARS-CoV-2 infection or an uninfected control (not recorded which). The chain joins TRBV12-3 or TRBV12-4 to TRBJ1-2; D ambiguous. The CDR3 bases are TGTGCCAGCAGTCTCCGGGCCCCGGGAGGCTACACCTTC. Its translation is CASSLRAPGGYTF.